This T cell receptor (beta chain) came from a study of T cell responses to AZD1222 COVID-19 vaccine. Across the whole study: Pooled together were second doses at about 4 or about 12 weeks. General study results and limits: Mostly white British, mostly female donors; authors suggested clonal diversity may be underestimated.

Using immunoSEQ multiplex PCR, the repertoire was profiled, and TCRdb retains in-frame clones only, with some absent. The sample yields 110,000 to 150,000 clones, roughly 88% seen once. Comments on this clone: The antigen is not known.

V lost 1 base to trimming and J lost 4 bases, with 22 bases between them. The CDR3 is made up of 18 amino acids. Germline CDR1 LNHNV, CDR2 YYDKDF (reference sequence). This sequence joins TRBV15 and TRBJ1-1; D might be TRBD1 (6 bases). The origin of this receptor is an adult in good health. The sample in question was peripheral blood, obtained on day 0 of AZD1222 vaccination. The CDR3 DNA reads TGTGCCACCAGCAGAGTCCTACCGGGGGCGGCCTGGCCCACTGAAGCTTTCTTT. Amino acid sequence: CATSRVLPGAAWPTEAFF.